This T cell receptor beta chain stems from a study of blood T cell repertoires in COVID-19. Study-level information: Spain, Italy and the United States supplied samples that represented acute and convalescent COVID-19. The cDNA or gDNA used as material had been derived from T cells, B-cell-depleted T cells, or PBMCs.

Methods used by the authors: Reference gene primer amplification in the assay estimated nucleated cell counts. The protocol was immunoSEQ multiplex PCR, while the TCRdb copy is restricted to in-frame clones and leaves out a portion. The V and J calls and clone size were taken over from that table, and D and trimming were inferred from the DNA. The data hold about 480,000 clones, with around 89% observed a single time. This CDR3 has 13 amino acids. The germline V gene encodes CDR1 SEHNR and CDR2 FQNEAQ (reference sequence). V gave up 5 bases and J gave up 6 bases, with 12 bases separating them. Sequencing was performed on peripheral blood. The receptor was derived from a woman aged 25 to 39 with acute or convalescent COVID-19. The chain recombines TRBV7-9 with TRBJ2-3, with D uncertain. The CDR3 sequence: CASSTEPRDTQYF. CDR3 bases: TGTGCCAGCAGCACCGAGCCGAGGGATACGCAGTATTTT.